Shown below are 30 T cell receptor beta chains from a single sample sequenced in a study of T cells expressing NK-cell markers. TCRdb re-called the 5' RACE reads and shows each CDR3 protein once, DNA omitted. This listing includes about half a million distinct CDR3 sequences. Sequencing was done on a sample of blood T cells: a sorted CD56 or NKG2C T cell subset, CD4+ or CD8+ T cells, or bulk PBMC T cells (not recorded which). These receptors were taken from a woman in her forties or fifties in good health.

The chain uses TRBV24-1 and TRBJ2-6; checking the TCRdb D call of TRBD1 is not possible without DNA. Per germline, CDR1 KGHDR and CDR2 SFDVKD. This CDR3 is 16 amino acids long. The CDR3: CATSARQPSGANVLTF.

V gene TRBV6-2 or TRBV6-3 combines with J gene TRBJ1-1. CDR3 length: 15 amino acids. Germline CDR1 is MNHEY and CDR2 is SVGEGT. The CDR3 sequence is CASSYSAGKNTEAFF.

V is TRBV23-1 and J is TRBJ2-7; TCRdb's assignment of TRBD2 cannot be checked, as there is no DNA. TRBV23-1 is given ORF status, its function remaining uncertain. This CDR3 region has 15 residues. This chain's CDR3 is CASLKRERVLHEQYF.

The CDR3 spells CAIRYSRDRGNTIYF. V is TRBV12-3 or TRBV12-4 and J is TRBJ1-3; TCRdb's D call of TRBD1 is untestable without DNA. This CDR3 has 15 residues.

The CDR3 protein is CASSLRAVNEQFF. The genes are TRBV18 and TRBJ2-1; TCRdb names TRBD2, which stays unverified in the absence of DNA. This CDR3 has 13 amino acids. In germline, CDR1 is KGHSH, CDR2 LQKENI.

V gene TRBV10-3 combines with J gene TRBJ2-1; the TCRdb call, TRBD1, lacks DNA for checking. This CDR3 region has 13 residues. Germline values: CDR1 ENHRY, CDR2 SYGVKD. The CDR3: CAIRGTGDNEQFF.

The chain links TRBV7-2 to TRBJ2-7. Germline assignment: CDR1 SGHTA and CDR2 FQGNSA. This CDR3 has 14 residues. CDR3 in amino acids: CASSPHPSPYEQYF.

The chain is built from TRBV6-5 and TRBJ1-6; TCRdb outputs TRBD1, but without DNA this stays unchecked. The CDR3 contains 15 residues. Germline assignment: CDR1 MNHEY and CDR2 SVGAGI. The CDR3 sequence is CASSLTGTGVEPLHF.

CDR3 sequence reads: CASRPRGASGNTIYF. This chain uses TRBV6-6 with TRBJ1-3; TCRdb's D gene call, TRBD1, goes unchecked for lack of DNA. The CDR3 consists of 15 residues. Germline values: CDR1 MNHNY, CDR2 SVGAGI (reference sequence).

The gene calls are TRBV12-3 or TRBV12-4 and TRBJ2-2; absent DNA, TCRdb's TRBD1 call cannot be checked. The CDR3 loop spans 15 amino acids. The CDR3 sequence: CASSFRGRGAGELFF.

V is TRBV24-1 and J is TRBJ1-5; TCRdb selects TRBD1, and the lack of DNA leaves this call unchecked. CDR3 length: 12 amino acids. Germline V gene lookup returns CDR1 KGHDR and CDR2 SFDVKD. This CDR3 is CATSEGGLAQHF.

The chain joins TRBV24-1 to TRBJ2-5. Germline loops: CDR1 KGHDR, CDR2 SFDVKD. There are 11 residues in the CDR3. This chain's CDR3 is CATRKGDLQYF.

V is TRBV10-3 and J is TRBJ1-2. This CDR3 spans 13 amino acids. The germline V gene encodes CDR1 ENHRY and CDR2 SYGVKD. The CDR3: CAISESINYGYTF.

The chain links TRBV5-1 to TRBJ2-3. The CDR3 consists of 14 residues. CDR1 and CDR2 from the germline V gene are SGHRS and YFSETQ. CDR3 amino acids: CASSSEVHADTQYF.

This chain links TRBV15 with TRBJ2-3; the D call of TRBD2 rests on TCRdb alone, since no DNA is present to check it. Germline CDR1 and CDR2: LNHNV and YYDKDF (reference sequence). This CDR3 spans 14 amino acids. The CDR3: CATTLAGREDTQYF.

This chain joins TRBV7-9 and TRBJ2-5; the D call from TCRdb, TRBD2, cannot be confirmed without DNA. This CDR3 is built from 13 residues. Per the germline V gene, CDR1 is SEHNR and CDR2 is FQNEAQ (reference sequence). Here the CDR3 reads CASGLAGGTTQYF. The full variable domain, in which reference TRBV7-9 and TRBJ2-5 provide the parts outside the CDR3, is DTGVSQNPRHKITKRGQNVTFRCDPISEHNRLYWYRQTLGQGPEFLTYFQNEAQLEKSRLLSDRFSAERPKGSFSTLEIQRTEQGDSAMYLCASGLAGGTTQYFGPGTRLLVL.

The chain recombines TRBV4-1 with TRBJ2-5; the TCRdb call, TRBD2, lacks DNA for checking. The germline gives CDR1 MGHRA, CDR2 YSYEKL. This CDR3 is built from 15 residues. CDR3 region: CASSQDRTNEETQYF.

The gene calls are TRBV20-1 and TRBJ2-7. CDR1 DFQATT and CDR2 SNEGSKA come from the germline V gene (reference sequence). This CDR3 is 13 amino acids long. This CDR3 reads CSATGYSSYEQYF.

The rearrangement links TRBV29-1 to TRBJ1-1; TCRdb indicates TRBD1, and absent DNA this call remains unverified. This CDR3 is 13 amino acids long. In germline, CDR1 is SQVTM, CDR2 ANQGSEA. The CDR3 spells CSVSLRQDTEAFF.

This chain joins TRBV30 and TRBJ1-3. Germline values: CDR1 GTSNPN, CDR2 SVGIG (reference sequence). CDR3 length equals 12 residues. CDR3 sequence: CAWSLGSTTIYF.

The chain has TRBV29-1 and TRBJ2-3; TCRdb's D gene call, TRBD1, goes unchecked for lack of DNA. CDR1 is SQVTM and CDR2 is ANQGSEA in the germline V gene. This CDR3 has 15 amino acids. CDR3 amino acids: CSVILQGSVADTQYF.

The chain uses TRBV4-2 and TRBJ2-2. CDR3 size: 15 residues. Germline V gene lookup returns CDR1 LGHNA and CDR2 YNFKEQ. The CDR3 sequence is CASSQDGLNTGELFF.

This chain links TRBV7-3 with TRBJ2-7; TCRdb picks TRBD1, but there is no DNA to check that call. Germline V gene data show CDR1 as SGHTA and CDR2 as FQGTGA. This CDR3 spans 13 amino acids. The CDR3: CASSKPQGAEQYF.

The chain is built from TRBV20-1 and TRBJ1-1; the TCRdb D gene call, TRBD1, has no DNA to confirm it. Germline loops: CDR1 DFQATT, CDR2 SNEGSKA (reference sequence). The CDR3 covers 13 residues. CDR3: CSARTPGQYKAFF.

CDR3 loop: CASSYSGRAKTGELFF. The chain uses TRBV6-5 and TRBJ2-2. The CDR3 has 16 residues. Germline loops: CDR1 MNHEY, CDR2 SVGAGI.

The chain is built from TRBV11-2 and TRBJ2-7; the TCRdb call, TRBD1, lacks DNA for checking. This CDR3 has 14 amino acids. Germline loops: CDR1 SGHAT, CDR2 FQNNGV. The CDR3 region is CASTLGAGTREQYF.

V usage is TRBV7-9 and J usage is TRBJ1-4; checking the TCRdb D call of TRBD1 is not possible without DNA. The CDR3 runs 14 residues. In germline, CDR1 is SEHNR, CDR2 FQNEAQ (reference sequence). The CDR3 loop is CASSRDHRDEKLFF.

V usage is TRBV11-2 and J usage is TRBJ2-4; TCRdb indicates TRBD1, and absent DNA this call remains unverified. Germline V CDR1 and CDR2: SGHAT, FQNNGV. The length of the CDR3 is 17 residues. CDR3 region: CASSRMGQADSKNIQYF.

The CDR3 is CASSVHTGELFF. The chain combines TRBV9 with TRBJ2-2. The CDR3 extends over 12 amino acids. Germline CDR1 SGDLS, CDR2 YYNGEE.

This chain uses TRBV6-4 with TRBJ2-5; the TCRdb call, TRBD1, lacks DNA for checking. Germline V gives CDR1 MRHNA, CDR2 SNTAGT. This CDR3 region has 15 residues. This CDR3 is CASSLTGTMGETQYF.